The 12 T cell receptor beta chains below come from one sample, sequenced in a study of T cell changes during pregnancy in multiple sclerosis. The assay was immunoSEQ multiplex PCR, and TCRdb's table has in-frame clones only and misses some. The sample records about 80,000 clones, 92% being singletons. This sample comprised peripheral blood, obtained before pregnancy. The receptors stem from a female donor with multiple sclerosis, enrolled in a pregnancy study.

In this sample, this clone turned up once. The chain employs TRBV4-1 and TRBJ1-1; 12 bases line up with TRBD1. Germline lookup yields CDR1 MGHRA and CDR2 YSYEKL. This CDR3 contains 15 residues. The V gene end was trimmed by 6 bases and the J gene end by 7 bases; junction bases not matched to a gene: 9. CDR3 nucleotides: TGCGCCAGCAGACATCCGGGACAGGGGGCGAATGAAGCTTTCTTT. Protein sequence: CASRHPGQGANEAFF.

V is TRBV5-8 and J is TRBJ1-1; D may be TRBD1 (5 bases). From germline, CDR1 is SGHTS and CDR2 YDEGEE. V shed 3 bases and J shed 1 base, with 7 bases lying between them. The CDR3 sequence is 13 residues long. CDR3 sequence: CASSYTGNTEAFF. The CDR3 DNA reads as TGTGCCAGCAGCTATACAGGGAACACTGAAGCTTTCTTT.

The J gene is TRBJ2-1, the V gene TRBV6-5; 8 nucleotides align to TRBD1. CDR1 and CDR2 (germline): MNHEY, SVGAGI. V lost 6 bases and J lost 2; bases outside the gene matches: 6. The CDR3 length is 15 residues. This CDR3 reads CASRPGTGAYNEQFF. The CDR3 DNA reads TGTGCCAGCAGACCTGGGACAGGAGCCTACAATGAGCAGTTCTTC.

This chain's CDR3 is CSVRTGGAANEKLFF. As DNA, the CDR3 is TGCAGCGTACGGACAGGAGGAGCGGCTAATGAAAAACTGTTTTTT. The genes are TRBV29-1 and TRBJ1-4; 7 bases fit TRBD1. Germline CDR1 is SQVTM and CDR2 is ANQGSEA. Trimming at V came to 6 bases and at J to 3 bases, leaving 10 bases not matched to a gene. The CDR3 extends over 15 amino acids.

This clone came up a few times. The chain combines TRBV18 with TRBJ1-2; TRBD1 agrees at 7 bases. Germline CDR1 reads KGHSH; CDR2 reads LQKENI. V was pared by 3 bases and J by 8 bases, with 6 bases of the junction left unmatched. This CDR3 is 13 amino acids long. Written as DNA, the CDR3 is TGTGCCAGCTCACCCTCTACAGGGGACGGCTACACCTTC. Amino acid sequence: CASSPSTGDGYTF.

Comments on this clone: Compared with germline, one end of the junction differs, possibly owing to a read error. Other nucleotide sequences in the sample specify the same CDR3. The chain joins TRBV10-2 to TRBJ1-6; TRBD1 matches at 8 bases. CDR1 is WSHSY, CDR2 SAAADI, per germline. There are 14 residues in the CDR3. CDR3 in amino acids: CASSVDRDSSPLHF. DNA for the CDR3: TGTGCCAGCAGTGTGGACAGGGATAGTTCACCCCTCCACTTT.

The chain recombines TRBV2 with TRBJ2-7; D is ambiguous. From germline, CDR1 is SNHLY and CDR2 FYNNEI. CDR3 size: 13 residues. V lost 1 base, J lost 2 bases, and 6 bases lay in between. The CDR3 loop is CASSEGVAYEQYF. In DNA, the CDR3 is TGTGCCAGCAGTGAAGGCGTAGCCTACGAGCAGTACTTC.

The CDR3 loop is CASSELGQGRAIGYTF. CDR3 DNA sequence: TGTGCCAGCAGTGAGCTCGGACAGGGTCGGGCAATTGGCTACACCTTC. V gene TRBV25-1 combines with J gene TRBJ1-2; 8 bases are shared with TRBD1. Germline trimming cut 3 bases from V and 7 bases from J; bases unmatched to any gene: 13. Germline V CDR1 and CDR2: MGHDK, SYGVNS. The CDR3 has 16 amino acids.

V is TRBV29-1 and J is TRBJ1-1; TRBD1 matches at 10 bases. Germline trimming cut 1 base from V and 9 bases from J; bases unmatched to any gene: 5. Germline CDR1 and CDR2: SQVTM and ANQGSEA. The CDR3 has 13 residues. Here the CDR3 reads CSVEGDRGHQAFF. The CDR3 DNA is TGCAGCGTTGAAGGCGACAGGGGGCACCAAGCTTTCTTT.

The rearrangement uses TRBV27 and TRBJ1-6; 8 bases agree with TRBD1. The CDR3 runs 15 residues. Germline CDR1 reads MNHEY; CDR2 reads SMNVEV (reference sequence). J gave up 4 bases and V 5 bases, and 4 bases lay outside the gene matches. In DNA, the CDR3 is TGTGCCAGCAGTGGCGGGACAGGATATAATTCACCCCTCCACTTT. Encoded protein: CASSGGTGYNSPLHF.

The genes are TRBV2 and TRBJ2-5; TRBD2 might be the D (7 bases). Between the trimmed V and J ends, which lost 3 bases and 4 bases, there was a span of 15 bases. Germline assignment: CDR1 SNHLY and CDR2 FYNNEI. The CDR3 covers 15 residues. The DNA of the CDR3 is TGTGCCAGCAGTGAGGGGGGGGACACCCCAGAGACCCAGTACTTC. Translation gives CASSEGGDTPETQYF.

The chain recombines TRBV10-3 with TRBJ2-7; 9 bases fit TRBD1. V lost 9 bases to trimming and J lost 3 bases; unmatched junction nucleotides: 3. Per germline, CDR1 ENHRY and CDR2 SYGVKD. This CDR3 is built from 12 residues. The CDR3 region is CAIGTGNYEQYF. The CDR3 DNA is TGTGCCATAGGGACAGGGAACTACGAGCAGTACTTC.